A selection of T cell receptor beta chains follows, all from one sample in a study of T cells after yellow fever vaccination. TCRdb reprocessed the 5' RACE reads with MiXCR, giving one entry per CDR3 protein. The sample has about 58,000 distinct CDR3 sequences, approximately 6.5% seen once. The input for sequencing was CD8+ T cells sorted from PBMCs, taken on the day of the first yellow fever vaccination. The source of these receptors is a man aged 18 to 30 who received the YFV17D yellow fever vaccine. CDR3s include the opening cysteine and the closing phenylalanine or tryptophan. A D gene is named only where the DNA matches it firmly. Clone size appears in some rows only: once, few, many, or a class for an expanded clone.

many,NA,TRBV5-1,TRBJ2-2,CASRGVRGRTGELFF,TGCGCCAGCAGGGGCGTACGGGGTCGCACCGGGGAGCTGTTTTTT
NA,NA,TRBV6-2/TRBV6-3,TRBJ2-7,CAAVTPDYEQYF,TGTGCAGCAGTTACCCCAGACTACGAGCAGTACTTC
many,TRBD2,TRBV12-3/TRBV12-4,TRBJ2-2,CASSLNPGLEPGELFF,TGTGCCAGCAGCCTTAATCCGGGACTAGAGCCCGGGGAGCTGTTTTTT
many,TRBD1,TRBV20-1,TRBJ1-5,CSARGPLDRGLSPQHF,TGCAGTGCTAGAGGCCCCCTGGACAGGGGACTTTCGCCCCAGCATTTT
many,NA,TRBV5-6,TRBJ1-1,CASSPEFGVNTEAFF,TGTGCCAGCAGCCCTGAGTTCGGGGTGAACACTGAAGCTTTCTTT
many,NA,TRBV5-1,TRBJ2-1,CASSLDSSNEQFF,TGCGCCAGCAGCTTGGACAGCTCCAATGAGCAGTTCTTC
many,TRBD1,TRBV4-3,TRBJ2-2,CASSLYRGPESGGELFF,TGCGCCAGCAGCCTTTACAGGGGCCCCGAAAGTGGCGGGGAGCTGTTTTTT
NA,TRBD1,TRBV7-9,TRBJ2-7,CASSPGTGVHEQYF,TGTGCCAGCAGCCCCGGGACAGGGGTCCACGAGCAGTACTTC
many,NA,TRBV12-3/TRBV12-4,TRBJ1-3,CATKAGTVSSGNTIYF,TGTGCCACGAAAGCCGGGACGGTGAGCTCTGGAAACACCATATATTTT
many,NA,TRBV19,TRBJ2-2,CASSNTGTTELFF,TGTGCCAGTAGTAACACAGGGACCACGGAGCTGTTTTTT
many,NA,TRBV12-3/TRBV12-4,TRBJ2-4,CASSLGGNIQYF,TGTGCCAGCAGTTTGGGGGGAAACATTCAGTACTTC
many,NA,TRBV5-5,TRBJ2-1,CASSLTPEDWNEQFF,TGTGCCAGCAGCTTGACCCCGGAGGATTGGAATGAGCAGTTCTTC
many,NA,TRBV5-1,TRBJ2-1,CASSFSASGIEQFF,TGCGCCAGCAGCTTCAGTGCCTCGGGGATTGAGCAGTTCTTC
NA,NA,TRBV4-1,TRBJ2-7,CASSQDRGPENEQYF,TGCGCCAGCAGCCAAGATCGGGGGCCGGAGAACGAGCAGTACTTC
NA,TRBD1,TRBV7-8,TRBJ1-2,CASSYRGPDGYTF,TGTGCCAGCAGCTACAGGGGCCCCGATGGCTACACCTTC
few,NA,TRBV19,TRBJ1-1,CASSMWVADTEAFF,TGTGCCAGTAGTATGTGGGTAGCGGACACTGAAGCTTTCTTT